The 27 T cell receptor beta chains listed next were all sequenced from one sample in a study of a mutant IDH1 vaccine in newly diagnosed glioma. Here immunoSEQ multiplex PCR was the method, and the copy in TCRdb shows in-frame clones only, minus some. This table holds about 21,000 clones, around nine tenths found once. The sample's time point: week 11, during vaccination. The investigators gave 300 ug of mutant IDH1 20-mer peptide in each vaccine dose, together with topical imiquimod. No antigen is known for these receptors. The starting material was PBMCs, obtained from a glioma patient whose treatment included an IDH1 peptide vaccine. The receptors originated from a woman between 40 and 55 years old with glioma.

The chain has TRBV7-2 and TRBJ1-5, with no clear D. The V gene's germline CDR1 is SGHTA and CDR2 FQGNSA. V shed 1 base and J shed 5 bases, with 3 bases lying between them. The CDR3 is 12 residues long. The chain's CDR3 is CASSLGDQPQHF. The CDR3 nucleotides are TGTGCCAGCAGCTTAGGGGATCAGCCCCAGCATTTT.

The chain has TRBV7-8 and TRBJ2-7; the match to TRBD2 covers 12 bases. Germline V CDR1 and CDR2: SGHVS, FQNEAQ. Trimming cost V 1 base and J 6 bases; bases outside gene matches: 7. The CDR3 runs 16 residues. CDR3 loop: CASSLGVTSGRREQYF. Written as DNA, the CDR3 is TGTGCCAGCAGCTTAGGGGTGACTAGCGGGAGACGCGAGCAGTACTTC.

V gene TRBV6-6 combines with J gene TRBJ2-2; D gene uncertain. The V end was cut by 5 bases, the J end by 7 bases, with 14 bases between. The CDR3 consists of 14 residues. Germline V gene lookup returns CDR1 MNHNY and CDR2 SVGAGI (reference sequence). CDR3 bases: TGTGCCAGCAGTCCGCCGGCCCCGCGCGGGGAGCTGTTTTTT. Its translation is CASSPPAPRGELFF.

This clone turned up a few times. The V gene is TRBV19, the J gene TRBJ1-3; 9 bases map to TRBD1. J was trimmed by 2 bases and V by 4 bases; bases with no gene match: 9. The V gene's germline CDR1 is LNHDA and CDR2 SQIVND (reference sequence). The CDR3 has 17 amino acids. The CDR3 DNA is TGTGCCAGTAGTAAAGGACAGGGGACTGTTCCTGGAAACACCATATATTTT. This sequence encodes CASSKGQGTVPGNTIYF.

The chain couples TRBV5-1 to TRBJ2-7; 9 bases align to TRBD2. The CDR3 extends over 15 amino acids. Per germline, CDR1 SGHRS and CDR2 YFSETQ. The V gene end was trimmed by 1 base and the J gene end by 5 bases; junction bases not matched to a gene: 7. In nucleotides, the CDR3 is TGCGCCAGCAGCTTGAGGGCTAGCGGGGTCCACGAGCAGTACTTC. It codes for CASSLRASGVHEQYF.

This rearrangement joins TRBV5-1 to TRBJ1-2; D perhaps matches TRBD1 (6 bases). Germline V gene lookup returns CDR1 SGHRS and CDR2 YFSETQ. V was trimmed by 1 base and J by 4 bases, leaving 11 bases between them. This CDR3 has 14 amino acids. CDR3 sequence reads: CASSLLGGLYGYTF. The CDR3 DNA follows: TGCGCCAGCAGCTTGCTGGGGGGCCTCTATGGCTACACCTTC.

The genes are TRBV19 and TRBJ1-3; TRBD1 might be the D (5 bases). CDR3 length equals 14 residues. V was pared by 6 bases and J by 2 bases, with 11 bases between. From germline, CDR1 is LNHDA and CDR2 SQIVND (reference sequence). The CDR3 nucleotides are TGTGCCAGTAGGGAAGGGGCTGCTGGAAACACCATATATTTT. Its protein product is CASREGAAGNTIYF.

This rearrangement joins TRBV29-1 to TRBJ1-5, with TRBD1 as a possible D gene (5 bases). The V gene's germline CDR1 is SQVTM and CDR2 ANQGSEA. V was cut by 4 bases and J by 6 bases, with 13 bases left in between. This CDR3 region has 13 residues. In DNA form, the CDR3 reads TGCAGCGTTGCGCAGGGAGGTGGTCAGCCCCAGCATTTT. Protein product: CSVAQGGGQPQHF.

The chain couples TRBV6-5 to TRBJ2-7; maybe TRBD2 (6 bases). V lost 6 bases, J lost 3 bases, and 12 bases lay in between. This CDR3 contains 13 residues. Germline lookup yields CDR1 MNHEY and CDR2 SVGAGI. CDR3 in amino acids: CASRRTKVYEQYF. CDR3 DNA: TGTGCCAGCAGACGGACTAAGGTCTACGAGCAGTACTTC.

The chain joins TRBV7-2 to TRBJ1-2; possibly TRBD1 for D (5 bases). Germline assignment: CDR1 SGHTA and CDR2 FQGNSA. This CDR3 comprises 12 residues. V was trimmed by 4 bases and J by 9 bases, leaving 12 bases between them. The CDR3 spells CASSSSGSRYTF. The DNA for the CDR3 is TGTGCCAGCAGCTCCTCAGGGAGCCGCTACACCTTC.

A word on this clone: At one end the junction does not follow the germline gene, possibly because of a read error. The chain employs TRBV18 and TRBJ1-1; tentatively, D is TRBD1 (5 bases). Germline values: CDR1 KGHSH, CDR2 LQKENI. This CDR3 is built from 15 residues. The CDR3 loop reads CASSPTAPSRDAQRF. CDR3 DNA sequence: TGTGCCAGCTCACCCACGGCCCCGTCCCGGGACGCCCAGAGATTT.

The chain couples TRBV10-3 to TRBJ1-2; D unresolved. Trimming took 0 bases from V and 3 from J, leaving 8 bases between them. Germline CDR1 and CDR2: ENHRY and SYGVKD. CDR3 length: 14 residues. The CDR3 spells CAISESSLHYGYTF. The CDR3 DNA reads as TGTGCCATCAGTGAGTCCAGCCTTCACTATGGCTACACCTTC.

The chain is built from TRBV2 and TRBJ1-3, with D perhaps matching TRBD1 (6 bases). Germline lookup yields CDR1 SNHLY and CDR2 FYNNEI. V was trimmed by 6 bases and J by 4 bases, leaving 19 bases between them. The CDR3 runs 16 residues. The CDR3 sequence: CASSARGGQKGNTIYF. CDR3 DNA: TGTGCCAGCAGCGCGCGGGGTGGACAGAAGGGAAACACCATATATTTT.

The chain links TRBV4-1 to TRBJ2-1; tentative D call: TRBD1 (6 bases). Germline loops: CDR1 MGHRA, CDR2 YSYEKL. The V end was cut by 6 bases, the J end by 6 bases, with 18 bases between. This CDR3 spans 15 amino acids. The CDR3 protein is CASSSAQGLSNEQFF. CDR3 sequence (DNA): TGCGCCAGCAGTTCCGCACAGGGTCTCTCCAATGAGCAGTTCTTC.

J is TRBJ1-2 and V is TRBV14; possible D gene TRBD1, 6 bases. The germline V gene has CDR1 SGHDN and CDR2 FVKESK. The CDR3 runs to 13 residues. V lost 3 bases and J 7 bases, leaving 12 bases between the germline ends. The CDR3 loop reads CASSHGQIFGYTF. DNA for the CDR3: TGTGCCAGCAGCCATGGACAGATCTTTGGCTACACCTTC.

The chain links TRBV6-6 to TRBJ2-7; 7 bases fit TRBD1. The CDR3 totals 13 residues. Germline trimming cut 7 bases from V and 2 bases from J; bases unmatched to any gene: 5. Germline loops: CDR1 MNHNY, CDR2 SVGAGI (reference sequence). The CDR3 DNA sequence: TGTGCCAGCATGAGGGGGCAACCCTACGAGCAGTACTTC. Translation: CASMRGQPYEQYF.

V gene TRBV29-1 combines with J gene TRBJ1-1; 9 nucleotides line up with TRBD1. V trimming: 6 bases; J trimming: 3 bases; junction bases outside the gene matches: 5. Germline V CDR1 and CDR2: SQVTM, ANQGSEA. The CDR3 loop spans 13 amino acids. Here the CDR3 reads CSVGTGRHTEAFF. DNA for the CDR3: TGCAGCGTCGGGACAGGGAGGCACACTGAAGCTTTCTTT.

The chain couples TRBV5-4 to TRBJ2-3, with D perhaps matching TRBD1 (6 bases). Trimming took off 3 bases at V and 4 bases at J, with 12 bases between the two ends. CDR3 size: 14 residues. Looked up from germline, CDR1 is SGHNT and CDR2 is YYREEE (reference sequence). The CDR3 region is CASSSRDTADTQYF. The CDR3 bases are TGTGCCAGCAGCTCCCGGGACACAGCAGATACGCAGTATTTT.

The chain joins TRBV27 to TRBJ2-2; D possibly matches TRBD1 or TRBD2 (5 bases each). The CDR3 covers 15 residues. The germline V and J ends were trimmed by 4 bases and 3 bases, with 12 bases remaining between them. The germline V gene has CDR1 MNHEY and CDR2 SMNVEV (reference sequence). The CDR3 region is CASSWGRGHTGELFF. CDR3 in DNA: TGTGCCAGCAGTTGGGGCCGAGGGCACACCGGGGAGCTGTTTTTT.

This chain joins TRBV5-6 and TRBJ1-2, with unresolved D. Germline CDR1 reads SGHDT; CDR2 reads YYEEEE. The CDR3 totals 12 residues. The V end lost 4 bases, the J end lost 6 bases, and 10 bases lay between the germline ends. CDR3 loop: CASSGGLDGYTF. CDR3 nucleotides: TGTGCCAGCAGCGGAGGACTAGATGGCTACACCTTC.

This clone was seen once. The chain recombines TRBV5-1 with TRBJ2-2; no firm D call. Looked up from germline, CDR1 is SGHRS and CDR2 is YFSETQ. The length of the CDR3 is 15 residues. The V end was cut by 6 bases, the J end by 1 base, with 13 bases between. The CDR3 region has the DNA TGCGCCAGCACGCCGCTCCCTTTGAACACCGGGGAGCTGTTTTTT. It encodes CASTPLPLNTGELFF.

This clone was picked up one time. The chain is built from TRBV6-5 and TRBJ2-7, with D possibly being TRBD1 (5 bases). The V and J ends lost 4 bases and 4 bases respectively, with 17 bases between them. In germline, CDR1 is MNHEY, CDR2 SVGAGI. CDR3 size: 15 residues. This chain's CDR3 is CASSFTGSAVYEQYF. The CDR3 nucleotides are TGTGCCAGCAGTTTCACAGGATCGGCGGTTTACGAGCAGTACTTC.

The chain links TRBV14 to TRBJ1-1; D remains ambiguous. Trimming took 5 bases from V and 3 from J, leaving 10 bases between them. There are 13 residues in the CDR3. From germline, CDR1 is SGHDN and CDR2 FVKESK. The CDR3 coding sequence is TGTGCCAGCAGCTTGGACCGGGACACTGAAGCTTTCTTT. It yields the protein CASSLDRDTEAFF.

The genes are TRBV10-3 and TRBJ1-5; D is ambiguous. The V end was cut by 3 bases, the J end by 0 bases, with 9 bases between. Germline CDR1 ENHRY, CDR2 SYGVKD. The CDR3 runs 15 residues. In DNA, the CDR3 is TGTGCCATCAGTGAAACAGACCATAGCAATCAGCCCCAGCATTTT. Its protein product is CAISETDHSNQPQHF.

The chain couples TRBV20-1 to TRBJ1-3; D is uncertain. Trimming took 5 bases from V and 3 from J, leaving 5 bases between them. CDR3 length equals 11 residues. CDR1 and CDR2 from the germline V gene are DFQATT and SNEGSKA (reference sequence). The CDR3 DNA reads TGCAGTGCTCTGGTTGGAAACACCATATATTTT. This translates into CSALVGNTIYF.

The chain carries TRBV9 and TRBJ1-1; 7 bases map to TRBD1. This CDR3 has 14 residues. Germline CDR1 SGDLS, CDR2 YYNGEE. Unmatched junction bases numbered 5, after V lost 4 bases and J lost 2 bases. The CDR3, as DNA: TGTGCCAGCAGCCGAACAGGGGAAAACACTGAAGCTTTCTTT. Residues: CASSRTGENTEAFF.

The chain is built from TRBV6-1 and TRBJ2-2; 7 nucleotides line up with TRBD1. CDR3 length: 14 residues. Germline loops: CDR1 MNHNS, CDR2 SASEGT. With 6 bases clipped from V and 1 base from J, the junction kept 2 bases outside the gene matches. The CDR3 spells CASSRTGNTGELFF. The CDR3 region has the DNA TGTGCCAGCAGCAGGACAGGGAACACCGGGGAGCTGTTTTTT.